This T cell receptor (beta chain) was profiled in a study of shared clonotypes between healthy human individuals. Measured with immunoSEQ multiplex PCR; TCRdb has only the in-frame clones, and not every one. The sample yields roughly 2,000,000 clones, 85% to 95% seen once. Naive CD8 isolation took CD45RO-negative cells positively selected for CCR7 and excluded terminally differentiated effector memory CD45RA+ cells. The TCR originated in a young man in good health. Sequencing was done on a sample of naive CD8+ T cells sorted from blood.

The CDR3 spells CSVEDGVRMNTEAFF. CDR3 in DNA: TGCAGCGTTGAAGATGGAGTGCGGATGAACACTGAAGCTTTCTTT. This rearrangement joins TRBV29-1 to TRBJ1-1; no definite D call. Germline values: CDR1 SQVTM, CDR2 ANQGSEA. With 0 bases removed from V and 0 bases from J, the gap between germline ends came to 11 bases. The CDR3 covers 15 residues.